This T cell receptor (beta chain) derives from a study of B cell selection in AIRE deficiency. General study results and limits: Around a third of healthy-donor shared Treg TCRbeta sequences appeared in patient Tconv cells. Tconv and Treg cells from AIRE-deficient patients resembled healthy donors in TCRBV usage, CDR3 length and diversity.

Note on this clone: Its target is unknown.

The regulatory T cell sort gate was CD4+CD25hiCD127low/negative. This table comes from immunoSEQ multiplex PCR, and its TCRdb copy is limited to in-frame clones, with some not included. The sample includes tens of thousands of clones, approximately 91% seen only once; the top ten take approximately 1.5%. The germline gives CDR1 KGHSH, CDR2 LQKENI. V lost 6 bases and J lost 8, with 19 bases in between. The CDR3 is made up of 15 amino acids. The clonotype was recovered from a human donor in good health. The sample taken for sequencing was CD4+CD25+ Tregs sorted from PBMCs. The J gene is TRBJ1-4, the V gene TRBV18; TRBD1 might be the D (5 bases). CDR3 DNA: TGTGCCAGCTCGCCCCGGGACTCTGGAGGAGAAAAACTGTTTTTT. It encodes CASSPRDSGGEKLFF.